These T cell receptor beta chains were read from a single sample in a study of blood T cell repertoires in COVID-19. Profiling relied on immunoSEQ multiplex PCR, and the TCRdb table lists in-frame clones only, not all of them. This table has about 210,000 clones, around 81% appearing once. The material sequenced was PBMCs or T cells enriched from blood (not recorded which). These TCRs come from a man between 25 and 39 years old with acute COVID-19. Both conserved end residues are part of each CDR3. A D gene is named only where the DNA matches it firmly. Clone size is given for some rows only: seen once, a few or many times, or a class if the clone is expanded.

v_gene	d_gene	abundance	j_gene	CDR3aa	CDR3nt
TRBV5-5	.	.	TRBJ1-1	CASSPPDTEAFF	TGTGCCAGCAGCCCCCCGGACACTGAAGCTTTCTTT
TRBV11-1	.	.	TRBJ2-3	CASSRTGSPSTDTQYF	TGTGCCAGCAGCCGTACAGGGAGTCCTAGCACAGATACGCAGTATTTT
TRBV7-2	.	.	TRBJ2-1	CASSSEGEQFF	TGTGCCAGCAGCTCCGAGGGTGAGCAGTTCTTC
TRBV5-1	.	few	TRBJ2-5	CASSLGGSYQETQYF	TGCGCCAGCAGCTTGGGGGGCTCGTACCAAGAGACCCAGTACTTC
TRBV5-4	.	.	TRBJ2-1	CASSPDGGSYNEQFF	TGTGCCAGCAGCCCGGACGGGGGATCCTACAATGAGCAGTTCTTC
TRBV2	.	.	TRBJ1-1	CASRIGTGIAEAFF	TGTGCCAGCAGAATAGGGACTGGAATAGCTGAAGCTTTCTTT
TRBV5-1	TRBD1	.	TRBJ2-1	CASSLAGDRGLDEQFF	TGCGCCAGCAGCTTGGCCGGGGACAGGGGGCTCGATGAGCAGTTCTTC
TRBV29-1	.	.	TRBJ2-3	CSVDRGLGTDTQYF	TGCAGCGTTGATAGGGGTCTGGGGACAGATACGCAGTATTTT
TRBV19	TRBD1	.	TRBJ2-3	CASSVWTGGTDTQYF	TGTGCCAGTAGTGTTTGGACAGGGGGAACAGATACGCAGTATTTT
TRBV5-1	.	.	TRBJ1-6	CASRRTAGLNNSPLHF	TGCGCCAGCAGGAGGACAGCGGGGCTCAATAATTCACCCCTCCACTTT
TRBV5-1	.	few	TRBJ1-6	CASSLAQGSKNSPLHF	TGCGCCAGCAGCTTGGCCCAGGGATCAAAGAATTCACCCCTCCACTTT
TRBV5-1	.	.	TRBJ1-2	CASSPTSLRGYGYTF	TGCGCCAGCAGCCCCACCTCCCTCAGGGGCTATGGCTACACCTTC
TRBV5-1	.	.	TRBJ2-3	CASSLGQASDTQYF	TGCGCCAGCAGCTTGGGACAGGCCTCAGATACGCAGTATTTT
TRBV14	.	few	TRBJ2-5	CASSQREETQYF	TGTGCCAGCAGCCAAAGGGAGGAGACCCAGTACTTC
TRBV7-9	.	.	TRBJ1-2	CASSLVNRENYGYTF	TGTGCCAGCAGCTTAGTCAACAGGGAGAACTATGGCTACACCTTC
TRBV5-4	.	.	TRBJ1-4	CASSLDGGSGEKLFF	TGTGCCAGCAGCTTGGATGGAGGATCTGGTGAAAAACTGTTTTTT
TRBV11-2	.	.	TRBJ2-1	CASSLADNEQFF	TGTGCCAGCAGCTTAGCAGACAATGAGCAGTTCTTC
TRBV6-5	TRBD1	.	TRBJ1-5	CASSPVTTGDQPQHF	TGTGCCAGCAGTCCGGTAACTACAGGGGATCAGCCCCAGCATTTT
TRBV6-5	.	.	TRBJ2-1	CASRTSSSPNEQFF	TGTGCCAGCAGAACTAGTAGTTCTCCGAATGAGCAGTTCTTC
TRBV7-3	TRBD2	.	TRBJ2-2	CASSPHRLAGANTGELFF	TGTGCCAGCAGCCCACACCGACTAGCGGGGGCCAACACCGGGGAGCTGTTTTTT